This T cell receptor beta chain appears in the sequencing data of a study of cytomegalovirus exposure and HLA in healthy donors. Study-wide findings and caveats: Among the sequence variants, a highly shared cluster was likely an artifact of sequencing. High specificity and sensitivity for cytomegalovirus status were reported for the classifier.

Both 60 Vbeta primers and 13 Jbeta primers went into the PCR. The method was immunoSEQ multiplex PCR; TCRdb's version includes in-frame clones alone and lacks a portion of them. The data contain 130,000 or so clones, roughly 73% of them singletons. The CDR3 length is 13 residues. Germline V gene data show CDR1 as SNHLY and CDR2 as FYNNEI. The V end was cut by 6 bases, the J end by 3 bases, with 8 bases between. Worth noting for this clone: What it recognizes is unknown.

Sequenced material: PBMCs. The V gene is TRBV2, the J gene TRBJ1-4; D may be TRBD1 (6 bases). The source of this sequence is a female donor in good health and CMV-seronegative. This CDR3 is CASRTGANEKLFF. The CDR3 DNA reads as TGTGCCAGCAGGACAGGAGCTAATGAAAAACTGTTTTTT.